The 31 T cell receptor beta chains presented below share a single source sample, sequenced in a study of control samples from healthy donors and cancer patients. Sequencing was performed with immunoSEQ multiplex PCR; in TCRdb, only in-frame clones are kept and a portion is missing. This sample carries under 450,000 clones, 80% to 95% of them seen once, and the ten largest clones take 5.5% to 8%. Sequencing used PBMCs. All receptors derive from a man between 40 and 49 years old with head and neck cancer.

The chain couples TRBV2 to TRBJ2-1, with 8 bases aligning to TRBD1. V trimming: 6 bases; J trimming: 6 bases; junction bases outside the gene matches: 16. There are 17 residues in the CDR3. The V gene's germline CDR1 is SNHLY and CDR2 FYNNEI. This CDR3 is CASSAHRGSITSNEQFF. In nucleotides, the CDR3 is TGTGCCAGCAGCGCACACAGGGGGTCTATAACTAGCAATGAGCAGTTCTTC.

The J gene is TRBJ2-5, the V gene TRBV3-1 (or the pseudogene TRBV3-2), with 7 positions matching TRBD1. The junction had 4 bases not matched to a gene; V was cut back by 6 bases and J by 3 bases. The CDR3 spans 13 residues. CDR1 is LGHDT and CDR2 is YNNKEL in the germline V gene (reference sequence). This chain's CDR3 is CASRPQGEETQYF. DNA for the CDR3: TGTGCCAGCAGACCCCAGGGGGAAGAGACCCAGTACTTC.

The V call is TRBV2, the J call TRBJ2-1, with a possible D match to TRBD1 (5 bases). The germline gives CDR1 SNHLY, CDR2 FYNNEI. Trimming shortened V by 5 bases and J by 5 bases, and 10 bases separated the two germline ends. The CDR3 is 13 amino acids. The CDR3 here is CASSSDSNNEQFF. CDR3 bases: TGTGCCAGCAGTTCAGACAGCAACAATGAGCAGTTCTTC.

The CDR3 protein is CAISDNEKLFF. For the CDR3, the DNA is TGTGCCATCAGCGATAATGAAAAACTGTTTTTT. J is TRBJ1-4 and V is TRBV10-3; D is ambiguous. This CDR3 region has 11 residues. Germline CDR1 ENHRY, CDR2 SYGVKD. The germline V and J ends were trimmed by 6 bases and 4 bases, with 3 bases remaining between them.

The V gene is TRBV6-2 or TRBV6-3, the J gene TRBJ2-4, with TRBD1 matching over 7 bases. The V and J ends lost 4 bases and 1 base, in that order; junction bases with no gene match: 4. CDR1 and CDR2 from the germline V gene are MNHEY and SVGEGT. The CDR3 totals 15 residues. CDR3 sequence: CASSSLDRAKNIQYF. CDR3 in DNA: TGTGCCAGCAGTTCCTTGGACAGGGCCAAAAACATTCAGTACTTC.

The chain couples TRBV30 to TRBJ1-4; D is ambiguous. V lost 8 bases and J lost 7, with 14 bases in between. In germline, CDR1 is GTSNPN, CDR2 SVGIG (reference sequence). The CDR3 covers 12 residues. As DNA, the CDR3 is TGTGCCGTAAATTTGGAGGTTGAAAAACTGTTTTTT. It encodes CAVNLEVEKLFF.

J is TRBJ2-2 and V is TRBV28, with D possibly TRBD2 on 7 matching bases. The CDR3 length is 17 residues. Trimming took 4 bases from V and 2 from J, leaving 17 bases between them. Germline V lookup: CDR1 MDHEN, CDR2 SYDVKM. This CDR3 reads CASSWGLPGQNTGELFF. DNA of the CDR3: TGTGCCAGCAGTTGGGGACTACCGGGACAAAACACCGGGGAGCTGTTTTTT.

The CDR3 DNA reads as TGTGCCAGCAAGGGATCTTATTACGAGCAGTACTTC. Residues: CASKGSYYEQYF. The chain carries TRBV2 and TRBJ2-7, with D hard to call. Trimming shortened V by 7 bases and J by 4 bases, and 11 bases separated the two germline ends. There are 12 residues in the CDR3. From germline, CDR1 is SNHLY and CDR2 FYNNEI.

This rearrangement joins TRBV11-2 to TRBJ2-3; D not resolved. The germline CDR1 and CDR2 sequences are SGHAT and FQNNGV. The CDR3 has 16 residues. Trimming removed 1 base at V and 4 bases at J, with 15 bases between. CDR3 sequence reads: CASSLVRNRVADTQYF. CDR3 bases: TGTGCCAGCAGCTTAGTACGGAATAGGGTGGCAGATACGCAGTATTTT. Looking up the rest from reference TRBV11-2 and TRBJ2-3 gives the full variable domain: EAGVAQSPRYKIIEKRQSVAFWCNPISGHATLYWYQQILGQGPKLLIQFQNNGVVDDSQLPKDRFSAERLKGVDSTLKIQPAKLEDSAVYLCASSLVRNRVADTQYFGPGTRLTVL.

V and J are TRBV29-1 and TRBJ2-7; TRBD2 agrees at 13 bases. V lost 4 bases to trimming and J lost 3 bases; unmatched junction nucleotides: 6. The CDR3 consists of 15 residues. The germline gives CDR1 SQVTM, CDR2 ANQGSEA. The CDR3 loop is CSVGEGLAGNYEQYF. For the CDR3, the DNA is TGCAGCGTTGGGGAGGGACTAGCGGGGAACTACGAGCAGTACTTC.

This clone was found a few times. CDR3 bases: TGTGCCACAGGGACCTCTGGGGCCAACGTCCTGACTTTC. The encoded protein is CATGTSGANVLTF. This chain links TRBV15 with TRBJ2-6, with D perhaps assigned TRBD1 or TRBD2 (5 bases each). Per the germline V gene, CDR1 is LNHNV and CDR2 is YYDKDF (reference sequence). This CDR3 has 13 residues. V was trimmed by 9 bases and J by 0 bases, leaving 6 bases between them.

This clone appeared a single time. The chain couples TRBV10-3 to TRBJ1-4; a possible D gene is TRBD1 (5 bases). CDR1 ENHRY and CDR2 SYGVKD come from the germline V gene. The CDR3 is 16 residues long. The V end lost 4 bases, the J end lost 0 bases, and 12 bases lay between the germline ends. CDR3 sequence: CAISGSRDATNEKLFF. The CDR3 DNA follows: TGTGCCATCAGTGGAAGCAGGGACGCAACTAATGAAAAACTGTTTTTT.

The chain has TRBV30 and TRBJ2-7; 7 bases line up with TRBD2. The trim removed 4 bases at V and 4 bases at J, leaving 10 bases unmatched. Germline CDR1 reads GTSNPN; CDR2 reads SVGIG (reference sequence). This CDR3 has 14 amino acids. The CDR3 spells CAWKNPGLFYEQYF. CDR3 coding DNA: TGTGCCTGGAAAAATCCGGGACTATTTTACGAGCAGTACTTC.

The chain couples TRBV10-1 to TRBJ2-1; 11 bases align to TRBD2. Germline V CDR1 and CDR2: WNHNN, SYGVQD (reference sequence). Trimming at V came to 3 bases and at J to 9 bases, leaving 4 bases not matched to a gene. This CDR3 has 14 residues. CDR3 bases: TGCGCCAGCAGTGATTTAGCGGGAGGGAGTGAGCAGTTCTTC. This sequence encodes CASSDLAGGSEQFF.

This clone was seen just once. V gene TRBV12-1 combines with J gene TRBJ2-3; TRBD2 is taken as the D call from the table, unchecked against the DNA. TRBV12-1 is designated a pseudogene. The CDR3 is 14 residues long. This CDR3 reads CARPGETNTDTQYF. The DNA of the CDR3 is TGTGCCAGACCGGGGGAGACAAACACAGATACGCAGTATTTT.

This clone was picked up one time. J is TRBJ1-2 and V is TRBV7-8; 7 bases agree with TRBD1. CDR3 length: 16 residues. Germline loops: CDR1 SGHVS, CDR2 FQNEAQ. The trim removed 5 bases at V and 6 bases at J, leaving 15 bases unmatched. CDR3 protein: CASSKAPDRVGDGYTF. The CDR3 DNA follows: TGTGCCAGCAGCAAGGCCCCTGACAGGGTCGGGGATGGCTACACCTTC.

The chain combines TRBV28 with TRBJ2-7; no clear D. CDR1 is MDHEN and CDR2 is SYDVKM in the germline V gene. Trimming took 1 base from V and 1 from J, leaving 11 bases between them. This CDR3 has 15 residues. As DNA, the CDR3 is TGTGCCAGCAGTTTATTGAACTTACCTTCCTACGAGCAGTACTTC. Translated, it gives CASSLLNLPSYEQYF.

The gene calls are TRBV30 and TRBJ2-5; D gene uncertain. The germline V and J ends were trimmed by 4 bases and 5 bases, with 14 bases remaining between them. The CDR3 totals 13 residues. CDR1 is GTSNPN and CDR2 is SVGIG in the germline V gene (reference sequence). The CDR3 coding sequence is TGTGCCTGGACCTCTCGGGTTTACGAGACCCAGTACTTC. Translation gives CAWTSRVYETQYF.

The chain links TRBV7-2 to TRBJ2-3; D tentatively fits TRBD1 or TRBD2 (6 bases each). The CDR3 length is 14 residues. Per germline, CDR1 SGHTA and CDR2 FQGNSA. V gave up 1 base and J gave up 4 bases, with 9 bases separating them. CDR3 residues: CASSLVGGPDTQYF. The DNA for the CDR3 is TGTGCCAGCAGCTTAGTTGGGGGGCCAGATACGCAGTATTTT.

The chain joins TRBV3-1 (or the pseudogene TRBV3-2) to TRBJ2-7; D unresolved. Trimming removed 1 base at V and 6 bases at J, with 10 bases between. The germline V gene encodes CDR1 LGHDT and CDR2 YNNKEL (reference sequence). This CDR3 comprises 13 residues. The CDR3, as DNA: TGTGCCAGCAGCCAAGTCCCCCTCCTCGAGCAGTACTTC. Encoded protein: CASSQVPLLEQYF.

The genes are TRBV28 and TRBJ1-1; D is undetermined. CDR1 and CDR2 from the germline V gene are MDHEN and SYDVKM. This CDR3 has 12 residues. Trimming removed 2 bases from V and 8 bases from J, with 9 bases in between. The chain's CDR3 is CASSLDTAEAFF. CDR3 DNA: TGTGCCAGCAGTTTAGATACAGCCGAAGCTTTCTTT.

The rearrangement joins TRBV12-1 to TRBJ1-3. TRBV12-1 counts as a pseudogene. This CDR3 is 18 amino acids long. This CDR3 is CASSPSDRGAPSGNTIYF. The DNA for the CDR3 is TGTGCCAGCAGCCCGAGTGACCGGGGGGCTCCCTCTGGAAACACCATATATTTT.

Worth noting for this clone: Other DNA variants within this sample encode the same CDR3. The CDR3 region has the DNA TGTGCCCGAGCAGTTGGGACTTCCAACTACGAGCAGTACTTC. It translates to CARAVGTSNYEQYF. The rearrangement uses TRBV2 and TRBJ2-7; TRBD2 is a possible D gene (6 bases). Germline CDR1 SNHLY, CDR2 FYNNEI. V shed 11 bases and J shed 3 bases, with 20 bases lying between them. This CDR3 contains 14 residues.

This chain connects TRBV12-5 to TRBJ1-1; D unclear. Trimming shortened V by 3 bases and J by 1 base, and 9 bases separated the two germline ends. There are 14 residues in the CDR3. Germline values: CDR1 LGHNT, CDR2 FRNRAP. DNA of the CDR3: TGTGCTAGTGGTTTTTCGACTGGGAACACTGAAGCTTTCTTT. Its translation is CASGFSTGNTEAFF.

This chain links TRBV7-2 with TRBJ2-2; no clear D. Germline V gene lookup returns CDR1 SGHTA and CDR2 FQGNSA. V was pared by 2 bases and J by 5 bases, with 6 bases between. The CDR3 is made up of 13 amino acids. The chain's CDR3 is CASSLQATGELFF. DNA for the CDR3: TGTGCCAGCAGCTTACAGGCAACCGGGGAGCTGTTTTTT.

This clone was found once. J is TRBJ2-2 and V is TRBV3-1 (or the pseudogene TRBV3-2); 9 nucleotides agree with TRBD2. With 0 bases clipped from V and 5 bases from J, the junction kept 10 bases outside the gene matches. The CDR3 runs 18 residues. CDR1 is LGHDT and CDR2 is YNNKEL in the germline V gene (reference sequence). The CDR3 protein is CASSQDKRRGGITGELFF. The DNA for the CDR3 is TGTGCCAGCAGCCAAGACAAGCGGCGGGGGGGCATAACCGGGGAGCTGTTTTTT.

The chain recombines TRBV27 with TRBJ1-5, with TRBD1 matching over 9 bases. The junction had 5 bases not matched to a gene; V was cut back by 5 bases and J by 0 bases. CDR1 and CDR2 (germline): MNHEY, SMNVEV (reference sequence). The CDR3 loop spans 16 amino acids. CDR3 in amino acids: CASSPTGGYSNQPQHF. For the CDR3, the DNA is TGTGCCAGCAGTCCGACAGGGGGTTATAGCAATCAGCCCCAGCATTTT.

The chain recombines TRBV30 with TRBJ1-3; D remains ambiguous. V lost 2 bases and J lost 4, with 9 bases in between. CDR1 and CDR2 from the germline V gene are GTSNPN and SVGIG (reference sequence). There are 13 residues in the CDR3. The CDR3 coding sequence is TGTGCCTGGAGTAGAAACTTCGGAAACACCATATATTTT. Protein: CAWSRNFGNTIYF.

This chain links TRBV4-3 with TRBJ2-2; D may match TRBD1 or TRBD2 (5 bases each). Germline CDR1 reads LGHNA; CDR2 reads YSLEER. Trimming stripped 5 bases from V and 1 base from J, with 11 bases between. The CDR3 covers 15 residues. Here the CDR3 reads CASSLRDRNTGELFF. DNA for the CDR3: TGCGCCAGCAGCTTACGGGACCGGAACACCGGGGAGCTGTTTTTT.

The V and J genes are TRBV11-1 and TRBJ1-1; D not certain. The CDR3 runs to 14 residues. Germline-derived CDR1 and CDR2 are SGHAT and FQDESV (reference sequence). The V end lost 0 bases, the J end lost 8 bases, and 13 bases lay between the germline ends. The CDR3: CASSLAPSAPEAFF. In DNA form, the CDR3 reads TGTGCCAGCAGCTTAGCGCCTTCGGCGCCAGAAGCTTTCTTT.

The V call is TRBV5-1, the J call TRBJ1-2, with D tentatively TRBD1 (6 bases). Germline assignment: CDR1 SGHRS and CDR2 YFSETQ. The CDR3 totals 14 residues. The V gene lost 2 bases and the J gene lost 8 bases, with 16 bases spanning the gap. CDR3 sequence reads: CASSLHSDSDGYTF. Written as DNA, the CDR3 is TGCGCCAGCAGCTTACACTCGGACAGTGACGGCTACACCTTC.